A single sample gave rise to the 17 T cell receptor beta chains below, sequenced in a study of blood T cell repertoires in COVID-19. The table came from immunoSEQ multiplex PCR; TCRdb's copy has only in-frame clones and leaves some out. This table has roughly 200,000 clones, roughly 90% appearing once. Sequencing was performed on peripheral blood. These receptors were collected from a man aged 18 to 29 with active or convalescent COVID-19.

The J gene is TRBJ2-2, the V gene TRBV10-3, with 8 bases fitting TRBD2. V trimming: 2 bases; J trimming: 6 bases; junction bases outside the gene matches: 8. From germline, CDR1 is ENHRY and CDR2 SYGVKD. CDR3 length: 16 amino acids. CDR3 protein: CAISETGLASSGELFF. CDR3 in DNA: TGTGCCATCAGTGAGACAGGACTAGCTTCGTCCGGGGAGCTGTTTTTT.

The CDR3 is CASSSRSTTYNEQFF. The CDR3 DNA reads TGTGCCAGCAGCTCCCGATCGACAACTTACAATGAGCAGTTCTTC. The chain employs TRBV11-2 and TRBJ2-1, with unresolved D. The CDR3 totals 15 residues. Germline-derived CDR1 and CDR2 are SGHAT and FQNNGV. Trimming took 4 bases from V and 4 from J, leaving 14 bases between them. Full variable domain (remainder filled in from reference TRBV11-2 and TRBJ2-1): EAGVAQSPRYKIIEKRQSVAFWCNPISGHATLYWYQQILGQGPKLLIQFQNNGVVDDSQLPKDRFSAERLKGVDSTLKIQPAKLEDSAVYLCASSSRSTTYNEQFFGPGTRLTVL.

The CDR3 DNA follows: TGCGCCAGCAGCTTGGCGGGACAGGAGCAAGAGACCCAGTACTTC. It yields the protein CASSLAGQEQETQYF. The J gene is TRBJ2-5, the V gene TRBV5-1; 8 nucleotides match TRBD1. Per the germline V gene, CDR1 is SGHRS and CDR2 is YFSETQ. The CDR3 totals 15 residues. V shed 0 bases and J 2 bases; nucleotides not matched to a gene: 3.

The gene calls are TRBV5-4 and TRBJ1-4; D not certain. Trimming pared 4 bases from V and 3 bases from J, leaving 10 bases between. The CDR3 is 14 amino acids. The germline CDR1 and CDR2 sequences are SGHNT and YYREEE (reference sequence). The CDR3 reads CASSLGLANEKLFF. The CDR3 DNA reads as TGTGCCAGCAGCCTTGGCTTGGCTAATGAAAAACTGTTTTTT. Filled out from reference TRBV5-4 and TRBJ1-4, the complete variable domain reads ETGVTQSPTHLIKTRGQQVTLRCSSQSGHNTVSWYQQALGQGPQFIFQYYREEENGRGNFPPRFSGLQFPNYSSELNVNALELDDSALYLCASSLGLANEKLFFGSGTQLSVL.

The J gene is TRBJ1-2, the V gene TRBV24-1; 9 nucleotides align to TRBD1. J lost 4 bases, V lost 2 bases, and 19 bases had no gene match. The length of the CDR3 is 20 residues. Germline CDR1 KGHDR, CDR2 SFDVKD. The CDR3, as DNA: TGTGCCACCAGTGATTACTCCGGGACAGGGTATACCGCCGGCCTCTATGGCTACACCTTC. Protein sequence: CATSDYSGTGYTAGLYGYTF.

In this sample, this clone turned up once. The chain has TRBV2 and TRBJ1-5; 7 bases match TRBD1. Looked up from germline, CDR1 is SNHLY and CDR2 is FYNNEI. The CDR3 runs 15 residues. V lost 6 bases to trimming and J lost 1 base; unmatched junction nucleotides: 6. CDR3 region: CASSPGTASNQPQHF. CDR3 nucleotide sequence: TGTGCCAGCAGCCCCGGGACAGCGAGCAATCAGCCCCAGCATTTT.

This rearrangement joins TRBV11-2 to TRBJ2-7; D gene unclear. CDR1 and CDR2 (germline): SGHAT, FQNNGV. V gave up 1 base and J gave up 6 bases, with 7 bases separating them. The CDR3 contains 12 residues. The CDR3 region is CASSLGQFEQYF. CDR3 nucleotide sequence: TGTGCCAGCAGCTTAGGCCAGTTCGAGCAGTACTTC. The whole variable domain, filled in from reference TRBV11-2 and TRBJ2-7, reads EAGVAQSPRYKIIEKRQSVAFWCNPISGHATLYWYQQILGQGPKLLIQFQNNGVVDDSQLPKDRFSAERLKGVDSTLKIQPAKLEDSAVYLCASSLGQFEQYFGPGTRLTVT.

The chain has TRBV11-2 and TRBJ2-1, with D perhaps TRBD2 (5 bases). This CDR3 has 17 amino acids. The germline V gene has CDR1 SGHAT and CDR2 FQNNGV. Trimming stripped 5 bases from V and 2 bases from J, with 19 bases between. Here the CDR3 reads CASSLNRAGGPYNEQFF. CDR3 nucleotides: TGTGCCAGCAGCCTTAACCGAGCCGGAGGTCCCTACAATGAGCAGTTCTTC.

V is TRBV7-8 and J is TRBJ1-1, with D possibly matching TRBD1 (5 bases). The CDR3 covers 18 residues. CDR1 is SGHVS and CDR2 is FQNEAQ in the germline V gene. V was shortened by 2 bases and J by 1 base, with 20 bases between the two germline ends. The CDR3: CASSLYATLGGANTEAFF. The DNA for the CDR3 is TGTGCCAGCAGCTTATATGCCACACTCGGGGGAGCGAACACTGAAGCTTTCTTT.

This clone appeared once. The J gene is TRBJ1-2, the V gene TRBV7-2; 7 nucleotides line up with TRBD1. The CDR3 covers 16 residues. V was pared by 5 bases and J by 0 bases, with 9 bases of the junction left unmatched. Looked up from germline, CDR1 is SGHTA and CDR2 is FQGNSA. CDR3 in DNA: TGTGCCAGCAGCCTATCGGGACAGCCTTCTAACTATGGCTACACCTTC. As protein: CASSLSGQPSNYGYTF. Drawing the rest from reference TRBV7-2 and TRBJ1-2, the complete variable domain is GAGVSQSPSNKVTEKGKDVELRCDPISGHTALYWYRQSLGQGLEFLIYFQGNSAPDKSGLPSDRFSAERTGGSVSTLTIQRTQQEDSAVYLCASSLSGQPSNYGYTFGSGTRLTVV.

The J gene is TRBJ2-1, the V gene TRBV19, with 16 bases that match TRBD2. V lost 6 bases to trimming and J lost 8 bases; unmatched junction nucleotides: 10. This CDR3 has 17 amino acids. In germline, CDR1 is LNHDA, CDR2 SQIVND (reference sequence). The DNA for the CDR3 is TGTGCCAGTAGCCAAGGGACTAGCGGGGGGGCACTCGATGAGCAGTTCTTC. It yields the protein CASSQGTSGGALDEQFF.

The chain combines TRBV5-1 with TRBJ1-2, with no clear D. The germline V gene has CDR1 SGHRS and CDR2 YFSETQ. CDR3 size: 13 residues. Deletions cut 1 base from V and 3 bases from J, with 7 bases between. CDR3 residues: CASSLNGDYGYTF. CDR3 coding DNA: TGCGCCAGCAGCTTGAATGGAGACTATGGCTACACCTTC.

This clone showed up just once. V and J are TRBV18 and TRBJ2-7, with 9 bases that match TRBD1. The V segment lost 6 bases and the J segment 6 bases; nucleotides outside the gene matches: 9. This CDR3 contains 14 residues. Germline V gives CDR1 KGHSH, CDR2 LQKENI. DNA for the CDR3: TGTGCCAGCTCGTCCCGGACAGGGGACGGCGAGCAGTACTTC. It encodes CASSSRTGDGEQYF.

This chain joins TRBV13 and TRBJ2-7; TRBD1 is a possible D gene (6 bases). The CDR3 is made up of 12 amino acids. The ends were cut back, 1 base at V and 6 bases at J, with 7 bases in the middle. Germline V gives CDR1 PRHDT, CDR2 FYEKMQ (reference sequence). The CDR3 sequence is CASSLVGGEQYF. The CDR3 DNA reads TGTGCCAGCAGCTTAGTAGGGGGCGAGCAGTACTTC. The full variable domain, with the rest looked up from reference TRBV13 and TRBJ2-7, is AAGVIQSPRHLIKEKRETATLKCYPIPRHDTVYWYQQGPGQDPQFLISFYEKMQSDKGSIPDRFSAQQFSDYHSELNMSSLELGDSALYFCASSLVGGEQYFGPGTRLTVT.

The rearrangement links TRBV5-6 to TRBJ2-7, with D tentatively TRBD1 (5 bases). V was cut by 7 bases and J by 5 bases, with 13 bases left in between. The CDR3 contains 12 residues. Per germline, CDR1 SGHDT and CDR2 YYEEEE. The CDR3 DNA sequence: TGTGCCAGCGAAGGGGAACTGAACGAGCAGTACTTC. It yields the protein CASEGELNEQYF.

The rearrangement links TRBV5-8 to TRBJ2-2; the match to TRBD2 covers 9 bases. CDR3 size: 16 residues. CDR1 and CDR2 (germline): SGHTS, YDEGEE. Germline trimming cut 0 bases from V and 2 bases from J; bases unmatched to any gene: 2. In DNA, the CDR3 is TGTGCCAGCAGCTTGGAGCGGGGGGTAAACACCGGGGAGCTGTTTTTT. Translating gives CASSLERGVNTGELFF.

V gene TRBV2 combines with J gene TRBJ2-3, with TRBD1 identical over 8 bases. V lost 3 bases, J lost 6 bases, and 11 bases stayed unmatched. The CDR3 has 16 amino acids. The germline gives CDR1 SNHLY, CDR2 FYNNEI. The CDR3 bases are TGTGCCAGCAGTGAGCGAGCGACAGGGGCGGGGGATACGCAGTATTTT. Translated, it gives CASSERATGAGDTQYF.